This TCR beta chain was documented in a study of CXCR3-negative and CXCR3-positive naive CD8 T cells. Background on the study: The libraries yielded some 150 million TRB reads, about 1.5 +/- 0.3 million each.

Overall study results and limits: More hydrophobic TRB CDR3s were found in CXCR3-positive naive cells than in CXCR3-negative naive cells. Similarly elevated diversity marked both naive subsets, with memory CD8+ cells showing far lower diversity. CXCR3-negative and CXCR3-positive naive cells shared comparable TRBV-TRBJ usage, but memory cells did not.

For this clonotype: The antigen is undetermined.

Per CD8+ T cell subset, triplicate sorts of 330,000 or so cells each were done. The method, 5' RACE with UMI labels, was used to prepare the TRB cDNA libraries. TCRdb reworked the 5' RACE reads into one entry per CDR3 protein, no DNA. Its table records some 130,000 distinct CDR3 sequences. The TCR was taken from a human donor in good health. Some clones in this sample may be carry-over from other donors' samples. The sample was naive CXCR3+ CD8+ T cells from blood. Subset defined: CD45RO-CCR7+CD27+CD95- naive CD8+ T cells expressing CXCR3 (TNR3+).

The CDR3 is CSVRNWTVERYF. The V and J genes are TRBV29-1 and TRBJ2-7. The germline gives CDR1 SQVTM, CDR2 ANQGSEA. CDR3 length: 12 residues.